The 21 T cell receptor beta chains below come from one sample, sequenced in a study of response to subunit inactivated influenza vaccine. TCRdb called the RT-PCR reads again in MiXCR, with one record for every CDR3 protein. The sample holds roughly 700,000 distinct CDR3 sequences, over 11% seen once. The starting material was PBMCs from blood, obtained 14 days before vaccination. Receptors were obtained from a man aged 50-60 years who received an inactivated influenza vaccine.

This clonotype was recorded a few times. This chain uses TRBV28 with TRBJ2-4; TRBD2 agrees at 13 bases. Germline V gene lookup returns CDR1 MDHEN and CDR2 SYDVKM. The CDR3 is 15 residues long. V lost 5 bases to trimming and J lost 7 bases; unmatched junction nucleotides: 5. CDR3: CASSMPGLAGNIQYF. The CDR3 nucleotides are TGTGCCAGCAGTATGCCGGGACTAGCGGGGAACATTCAGTACTTC.

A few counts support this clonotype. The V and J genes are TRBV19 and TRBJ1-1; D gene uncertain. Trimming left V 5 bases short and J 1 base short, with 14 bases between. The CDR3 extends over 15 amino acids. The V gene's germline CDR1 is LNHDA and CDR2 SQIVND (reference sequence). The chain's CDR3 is CASSPPGRKNTEAFF. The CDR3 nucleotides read TGTGCCAGTAGTCCCCCAGGCCGCAAGAACACTGAAGCTTTCTTT. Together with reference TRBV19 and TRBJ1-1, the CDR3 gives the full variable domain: DGGITQSPKYLFRKEGQNVTLSCEQNLNHDAMYWYRQDPGQGLRLIYYSQIVNDFQKGDIAEGYSVSREKKESFPLTVTSAQKNPTAFYLCASSPPGRKNTEAFFGQGTRLTVV.

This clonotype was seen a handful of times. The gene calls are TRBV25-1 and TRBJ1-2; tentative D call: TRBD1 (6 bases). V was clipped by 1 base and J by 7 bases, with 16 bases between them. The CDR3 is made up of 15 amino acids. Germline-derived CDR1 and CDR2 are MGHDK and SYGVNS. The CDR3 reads CASSEWEGGIGGYTF. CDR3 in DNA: TGTGCCAGCAGTGAATGGGAGGGGGGAATCGGTGGCTACACCTTC.

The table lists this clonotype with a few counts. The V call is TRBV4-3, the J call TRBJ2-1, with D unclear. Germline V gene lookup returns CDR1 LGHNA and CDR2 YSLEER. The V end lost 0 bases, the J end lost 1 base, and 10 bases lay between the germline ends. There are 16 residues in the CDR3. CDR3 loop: CASSQDHDGSYNEQFF. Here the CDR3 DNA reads TGCGCCAGCAGCCAAGATCATGACGGTTCCTACAATGAGCAGTTCTTC.

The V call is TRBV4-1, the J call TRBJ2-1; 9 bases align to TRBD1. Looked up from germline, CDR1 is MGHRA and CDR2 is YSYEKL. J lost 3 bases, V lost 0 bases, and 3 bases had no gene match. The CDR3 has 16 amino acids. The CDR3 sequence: CASSQEGTGIYNEQFF. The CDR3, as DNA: TGCGCCAGCAGCCAAGAAGGGACAGGGATCTACAATGAGCAGTTCTTC.

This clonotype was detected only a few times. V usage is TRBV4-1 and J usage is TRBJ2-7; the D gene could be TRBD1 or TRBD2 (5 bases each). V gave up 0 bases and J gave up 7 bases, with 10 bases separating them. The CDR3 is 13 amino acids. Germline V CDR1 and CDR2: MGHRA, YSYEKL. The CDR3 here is CASSQELEGEQYF. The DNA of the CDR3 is TGCGCCAGCAGCCAAGAACTCGAGGGGGAGCAGTACTTC.

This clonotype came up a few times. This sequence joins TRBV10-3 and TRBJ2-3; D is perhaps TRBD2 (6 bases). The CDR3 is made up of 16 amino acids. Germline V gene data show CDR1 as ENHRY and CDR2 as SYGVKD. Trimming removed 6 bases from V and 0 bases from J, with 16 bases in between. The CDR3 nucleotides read TGTGCCATCAGCGAATCGAAGGGAGGAAGCACAGATACGCAGTATTTT. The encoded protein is CAISESKGGSTDTQYF.

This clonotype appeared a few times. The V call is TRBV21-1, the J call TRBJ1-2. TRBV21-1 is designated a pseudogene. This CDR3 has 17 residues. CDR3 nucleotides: TGTGCCAGCAGCAAGGCTCGGTCCCTCCTCTTCAACTATGGCTACACCTTC. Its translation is CASSKARSLLFNYGYTF.

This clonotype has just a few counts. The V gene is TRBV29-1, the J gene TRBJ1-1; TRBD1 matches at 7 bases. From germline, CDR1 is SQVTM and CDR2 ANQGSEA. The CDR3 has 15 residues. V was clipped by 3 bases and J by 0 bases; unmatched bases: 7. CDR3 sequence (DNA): TGCAGCGTTGAGGGACAGTTAGTGATGAACACTGAAGCTTTCTTT. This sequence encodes CSVEGQLVMNTEAFF.

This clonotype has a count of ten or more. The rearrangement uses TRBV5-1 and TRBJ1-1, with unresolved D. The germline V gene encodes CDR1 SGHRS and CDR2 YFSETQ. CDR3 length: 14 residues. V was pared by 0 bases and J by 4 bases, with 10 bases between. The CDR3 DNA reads TGCGCCAGCAGCTTGGGGGCGGCTTCCACTGAAGCTTTCTTT. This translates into CASSLGAASTEAFF. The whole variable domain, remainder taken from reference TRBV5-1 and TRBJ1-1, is KAGVTQTPRYLIKTRGQQVTLSCSPISGHRSVSWYQQTPGQGLQFLFEYFSETQRNKGNFPGRFSGRQFSNSRSEMNVSTLELGDSALYLCASSLGAASTEAFFGQGTRLTVV.

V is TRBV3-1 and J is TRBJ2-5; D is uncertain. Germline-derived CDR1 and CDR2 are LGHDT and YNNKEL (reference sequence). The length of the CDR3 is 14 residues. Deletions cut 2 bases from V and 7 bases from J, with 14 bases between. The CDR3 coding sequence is TGTGCCAGCAGCCAATATGCGGAGAGTGGGACCCAGTACTTC. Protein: CASSQYAESGTQYF.

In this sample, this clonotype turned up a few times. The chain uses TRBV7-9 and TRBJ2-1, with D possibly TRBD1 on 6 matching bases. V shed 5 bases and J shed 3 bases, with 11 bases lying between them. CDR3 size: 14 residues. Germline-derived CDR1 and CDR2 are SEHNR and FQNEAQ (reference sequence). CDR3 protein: CASSRDTSYNEQFF. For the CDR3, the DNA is TGTGCCAGCAGCCGGGACACCAGCTACAATGAGCAGTTCTTC.

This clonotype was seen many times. CDR3 in amino acids: CASTLMGANYEQYF. The CDR3 coding sequence is TGTGCCAGCACCCTAATGGGAGCCAACTACGAGCAGTACTTC. This chain connects TRBV28 to TRBJ2-7, with TRBD2 as a possible D gene (5 bases). The CDR3 is 14 residues long. The V and J ends lost 7 bases and 3 bases respectively, with 16 bases between them. Germline CDR1 is MDHEN and CDR2 is SYDVKM. Together with reference TRBV28 and TRBJ2-7, the CDR3 gives the full variable domain: DVKVTQSSRYLVKRTGEKVFLECVQDMDHENMFWYRQDPGLGLRLIYFSYDVKMKEKGDIPEGYSVSREKKERFSLILESASTNQTSMYLCASTLMGANYEQYFGPGTRLTVT.

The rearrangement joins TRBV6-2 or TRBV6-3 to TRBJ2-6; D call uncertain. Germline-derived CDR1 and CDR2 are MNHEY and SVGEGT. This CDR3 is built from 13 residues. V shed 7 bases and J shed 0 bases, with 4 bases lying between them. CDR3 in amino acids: CASTNSGANVLTF. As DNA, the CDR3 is TGTGCCAGCACCAACTCTGGGGCCAACGTCCTGACTTTC.

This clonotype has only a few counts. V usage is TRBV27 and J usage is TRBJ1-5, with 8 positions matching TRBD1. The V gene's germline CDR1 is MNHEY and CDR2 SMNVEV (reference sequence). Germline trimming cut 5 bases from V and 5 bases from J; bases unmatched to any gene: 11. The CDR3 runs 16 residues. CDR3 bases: TGTGCCAGCAGTCTCCGATTCAGGGGGCTGCATCAGCCCCAGCATTTT. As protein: CASSLRFRGLHQPQHF.

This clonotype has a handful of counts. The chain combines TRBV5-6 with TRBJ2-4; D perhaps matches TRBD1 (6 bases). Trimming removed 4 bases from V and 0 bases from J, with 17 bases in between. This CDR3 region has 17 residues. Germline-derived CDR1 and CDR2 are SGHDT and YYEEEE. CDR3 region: CASSPSKQGRAKNIQYF. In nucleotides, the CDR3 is TGTGCCAGCAGCCCGTCAAAACAGGGACGAGCCAAAAACATTCAGTACTTC.

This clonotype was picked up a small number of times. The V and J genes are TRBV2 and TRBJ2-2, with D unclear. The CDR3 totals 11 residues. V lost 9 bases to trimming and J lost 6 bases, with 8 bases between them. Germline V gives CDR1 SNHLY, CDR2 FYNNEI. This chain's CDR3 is CARSNAGELFF. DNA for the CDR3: TGTGCCAGATCGAATGCCGGGGAGCTGTTTTTT.

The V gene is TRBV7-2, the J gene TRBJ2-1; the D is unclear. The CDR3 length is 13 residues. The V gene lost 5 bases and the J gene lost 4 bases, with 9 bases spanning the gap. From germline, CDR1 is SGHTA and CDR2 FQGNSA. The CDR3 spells CASSGFSYNEQFF. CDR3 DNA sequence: TGTGCCAGCAGCGGATTTTCATACAATGAGCAGTTCTTC.

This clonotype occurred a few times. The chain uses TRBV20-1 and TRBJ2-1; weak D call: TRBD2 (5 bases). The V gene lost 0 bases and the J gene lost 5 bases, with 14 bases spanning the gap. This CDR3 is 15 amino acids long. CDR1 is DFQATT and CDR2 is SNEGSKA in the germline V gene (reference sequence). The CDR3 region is CSARDLRRLDNEQFF. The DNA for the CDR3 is TGCAGTGCTAGAGATCTTCGGAGGTTGGACAATGAGCAGTTCTTC.

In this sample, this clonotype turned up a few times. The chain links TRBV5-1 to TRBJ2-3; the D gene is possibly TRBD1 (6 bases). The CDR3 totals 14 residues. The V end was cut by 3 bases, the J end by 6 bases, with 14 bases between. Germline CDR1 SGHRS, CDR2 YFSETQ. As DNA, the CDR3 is TGCGCCAGCAGCTGGGGACAAACCGGCGATACGCAGTATTTT. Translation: CASSWGQTGDTQYF.

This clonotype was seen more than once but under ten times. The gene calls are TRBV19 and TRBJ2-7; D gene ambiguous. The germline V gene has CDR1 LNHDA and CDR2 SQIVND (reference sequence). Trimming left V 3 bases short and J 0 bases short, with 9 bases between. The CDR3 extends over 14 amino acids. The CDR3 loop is CASSIDFSSYEQYF. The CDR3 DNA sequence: TGTGCCAGTAGTATTGATTTCAGCTCCTACGAGCAGTACTTC.